These 29 T cell receptor beta chains were sequenced from one sample in a study of blood T cells in healthy people across ages. Alongside a J-beta primer mix, a sample-barcoded 5' primer served in a second PCR lasting about 6 to 11 cycles. TCRdb redid the calling of the 5' RACE reads with MiXCR, one entry per CDR3 protein. Counted here are approximately 800,000 distinct CDR3 sequences, over 45% occurring once; the ten biggest clones make up around 22%. The sequenced material came from blood. The receptors were gathered from a man under 40 in good health.

This clonotype was counted only a few times. This chain uses TRBV4-3 with TRBJ1-1; a weak D match, TRBD1 (6 bases). This CDR3 comprises 14 residues. Germline V gene sequence: CDR1 LGHNA, CDR2 YSLEER. Trimming cost V 0 bases and J 8 bases, with 13 bases left between them. The DNA for the CDR3 is TGCGCCAGCAGCCAAGAAGGGGGTGCTGAAGAAGCTTTCTTT. It encodes CASSQEGGAEEAFF.

This chain links TRBV20-1 with TRBJ2-3; 13 nucleotides align to TRBD2. The J segment lost 5 bases and the V segment lost 4 bases, leaving 3 bases of the junction unmatched. This CDR3 spans 14 amino acids. The germline gives CDR1 DFQATT, CDR2 SNEGSKA (reference sequence). DNA of the CDR3: TGCAGTGCTATACTAGCGGGAGGGGTAGATACGCAGTATTTT. This encodes CSAILAGGVDTQYF.

This clonotype has more than one count but fewer than ten. V usage is TRBV7-2 and J usage is TRBJ2-1; tentatively, D is TRBD1 or TRBD2 (5 bases each). The V gene lost 4 bases and the J gene lost 0 bases, with 10 bases spanning the gap. Germline V CDR1 and CDR2: SGHTA, FQGNSA. The CDR3 is 15 residues long. CDR3 amino acids: CASSYRDVSYNEQFF. DNA of the CDR3: TGTGCCAGCAGCTACCGGGACGTCTCCTACAATGAGCAGTTCTTC.

On this clonotype: It may be a read error: a sequence one base away is much more abundant. This CDR3 is CASSDRDSGGTQYF. CDR3 sequence (DNA): TGTGCCAGCAGTGATCGTGATAGCGGGGGGACCCAGTACTTC. The V gene is TRBV2, the J gene TRBJ2-5, with TRBD2 identical over 9 bases. The CDR3 has 14 amino acids. The V segment lost 3 bases and the J segment 7 bases; nucleotides outside the gene matches: 6. In germline, CDR1 is SNHLY, CDR2 FYNNEI.

The V and J genes are TRBV5-4 and TRBJ1-2, with no clear D. This CDR3 has 12 amino acids. Germline V lookup: CDR1 SGHNT, CDR2 YYREEE (reference sequence). V gave up 2 bases and J gave up 8 bases, with 10 bases separating them. CDR3 amino acids: CASSFYNSGYTF. Here the CDR3 DNA reads TGTGCCAGCAGCTTTTATAATAGCGGCTACACCTTC.

V and J are TRBV20-1 and TRBJ2-1, with 10 bases identical to TRBD1. The CDR3 spans 15 residues. Germline V gene sequence: CDR1 DFQATT, CDR2 SNEGSKA (reference sequence). The J segment lost 8 bases and the V segment lost 3 bases, leaving 10 bases of the junction unmatched. CDR3 sequence: CSARLDRGSRYEQFF. As DNA, the CDR3 is TGCAGTGCTAGGCTGGACAGGGGGTCTAGATATGAGCAGTTCTTC.

V is TRBV27 and J is TRBJ2-7; no clear D gene. The germline V and J ends were trimmed by 3 bases and 3 bases, with 9 bases remaining between them. This CDR3 is 13 amino acids long. The germline V gene encodes CDR1 MNHEY and CDR2 SMNVEV (reference sequence). The CDR3 here is CASSFGHYYEQYF. The CDR3 coding sequence is TGTGCCAGCAGTTTCGGGCATTACTACGAGCAGTACTTC.

The table lists this clonotype with a few counts. The chain carries TRBV18 and TRBJ2-6, with D possibly being TRBD2 (6 bases). The V end was cut by 3 bases, the J end by 2 bases, with 11 bases between. Germline values: CDR1 KGHSH, CDR2 LQKENI. The CDR3 extends over 16 amino acids. The CDR3: CASSPGGATGANVLTF. The CDR3 nucleotides read TGTGCCAGCTCACCGGGAGGAGCTACTGGGGCCAACGTCCTGACTTTC.

This clonotype came up once. This chain links TRBV12-3 or TRBV12-4 with TRBJ1-2; 7 positions agree with TRBD1. The CDR3 sequence is 13 residues long. Trimming cost V 2 bases and J 7 bases; bases outside gene matches: 4. CDR3 amino acids: CASSLTGVFGYTF. Here the CDR3 DNA reads TGTGCCAGCAGTTTAACAGGGGTCTTTGGCTACACCTTC.

The gene calls are TRBV14 and TRBJ2-5, with D unresolved. The CDR3 sequence is 14 residues long. With 5 bases removed from V and 0 bases from J, the gap between germline ends came to 10 bases. In germline, CDR1 is SGHDN, CDR2 FVKESK. CDR3 nucleotide sequence: TGTGCCAGCAGCTTGTACGGGTACCAAGAGACCCAGTACTTC. It is translated as CASSLYGYQETQYF. Full variable domain (missing parts from reference TRBV14 and TRBJ2-5): EAGVTQFPSHSVIEKGQTVTLRCDPISGHDNLYWYRRVMGKEIKFLLHFVKESKQDESGMPNNRFLAERTGGTYSTLKVQPAELEDSGVYFCASSLYGYQETQYFGPGTRLLVL.

The chain has TRBV7-2 and TRBJ2-5; 8 bases match TRBD2. With 4 bases clipped from V and 2 bases from J, the junction kept 12 bases outside the gene matches. Per germline, CDR1 SGHTA and CDR2 FQGNSA. The CDR3 is made up of 17 amino acids. The CDR3 here is CASSSRKGLAGQETQYF. In DNA form, the CDR3 reads TGTGCCAGCAGCTCCAGGAAAGGACTAGCTGGGCAAGAGACCCAGTACTTC. Supplemented by reference TRBV7-2 and TRBJ2-5, the full variable domain reads GAGVSQSPSNKVTEKGKDVELRCDPISGHTALYWYRQSLGQGLEFLIYFQGNSAPDKSGLPSDRFSAERTGGSVSTLTIQRTQQEDSAVYLCASSSRKGLAGQETQYFGPGTRLLVL.

This clonotype was counted ten times or more. V gene TRBV7-2 combines with J gene TRBJ2-1, with 8 bases identical to TRBD2. CDR3 size: 17 residues. The germline V gene has CDR1 SGHTA and CDR2 FQGNSA. V lost 3 bases, J lost 9 bases, and 16 bases stayed unmatched. The CDR3 is CASSFPLAGPPGGEQFF. The CDR3 nucleotides are TGTGCCAGCAGCTTCCCGTTAGCGGGGCCCCCGGGCGGTGAGCAGTTCTTC.

This clonotype was seen more than once but under ten times. In nucleotides, the CDR3 is TGCGCCAGCAGCTACCCTAGCGGGGGGGGAAGACAAGAGACCCAGTACTTC. Amino acids: CASSYPSGGGRQETQYF. The chain is built from TRBV5-1 and TRBJ2-5, with TRBD2 matching 12 bases. The CDR3 loop spans 17 amino acids. The trim removed 3 bases at V and 2 bases at J, leaving 8 bases unmatched. Germline assignment: CDR1 SGHRS and CDR2 YFSETQ.

The rearrangement links TRBV29-1 to TRBJ2-7; 10 positions match TRBD2. V lost 6 bases, J lost 3 bases, and 2 bases stayed unmatched. Germline V CDR1 and CDR2: SQVTM, ANQGSEA. There are 12 residues in the CDR3. Written as DNA, the CDR3 is TGCAGCGTCGCTAGCGGGAGCTACGAGCAGTACTTC. Encoded protein: CSVASGSYEQYF.

This clonotype was observed a handful of times. The rearrangement joins TRBV6-5 to TRBJ1-2; D may be TRBD1 (5 bases). The V and J ends lost 5 bases and 4 bases respectively, with 11 bases between them. Germline loops: CDR1 MNHEY, CDR2 SVGAGI. CDR3 length: 13 amino acids. The CDR3 loop reads CASSQDMFYGYTF. The DNA for the CDR3 is TGTGCCAGCAGTCAGGACATGTTCTATGGCTACACCTTC.

The chain is built from TRBV21-1 and TRBJ2-7; the table's D gene call, TRBD2, was not cross checked with the DNA. TRBV21-1 is shown as a pseudogene. The length of the CDR3 is 18 residues. The CDR3: CASSLKAPTLAGSYEQYF. The CDR3, as DNA: TGTGCCAGCAGCTTAAAGGCCCCCACGCTAGCGGGCTCCTACGAGCAGTACTTC.

This clonotype was counted only a few times. This chain links TRBV20-1 with TRBJ2-5; weak D call: TRBD1 (7 bases). With the DNA end fitting TRBJ2-4 better, the J assignment may be wrong. The CDR3 runs 13 residues. Germline assignment: CDR1 DFQATT and CDR2 SNEGSKA (reference sequence). The DNA for the CDR3 is TGCAGCCCCGGGGGAGACAGGGCGGACATTCAGTACTTC. The encoded protein is CSPGGDRADIQYF.

This clonotype came up a few times. CDR3 sequence (DNA): TGTGCCAGCAGCGCATATAGCGGGGGATGGCAAGATACGCAGTATTTT. Amino acid sequence: CASSAYSGGWQDTQYF. The V call is TRBV7-2, the J call TRBJ2-3; 9 bases map to TRBD2. The CDR3 extends over 16 amino acids. Germline-derived CDR1 and CDR2 are SGHTA and FQGNSA. The V segment lost 5 bases and the J segment 5 bases; nucleotides outside the gene matches: 11.

V is TRBV4-2 and J is TRBJ2-7; TRBD1 is a possible D gene (6 bases). Trimming cost V 0 bases and J 4 bases, with 13 bases left between them. The CDR3 sequence is 15 residues long. Germline CDR1 reads LGHNA; CDR2 reads YNFKEQ. The chain's CDR3 is CASSQEAQGTYEQYF. In DNA form, the CDR3 reads TGTGCCAGCAGCCAAGAAGCTCAGGGGACATACGAGCAGTACTTC.

This chain connects TRBV7-9 to TRBJ1-4; tentatively, D is TRBD1 (5 bases). Trimming took 4 bases from V and 7 from J, leaving 13 bases between them. The CDR3 is made up of 14 amino acids. Germline lookup yields CDR1 SEHNR and CDR2 FQNEAQ (reference sequence). The CDR3 DNA reads as TGTGCCAGCAGCTCTCCCCCAGGGATTGAAAAACTGTTTTTT. This gives the protein CASSSPPGIEKLFF.

CDR3 in amino acids: CASGNGFYEQYF. CDR3 in DNA: TGCGCCAGCGGGAACGGATTTTACGAGCAGTACTTC. This chain uses TRBV10-2 with TRBJ2-7, with D uncertain. The ends were cut back, 8 bases at V and 4 bases at J, with 12 bases in the middle. CDR3 size: 12 residues. CDR1 and CDR2 (germline): WSHSY, SAAADI.

The chain joins TRBV11-2 to TRBJ1-1, with D possibly TRBD1 on 5 matching bases. The V end was cut by 8 bases, the J end by 6 bases, with 16 bases between. Germline values: CDR1 SGHAT, CDR2 FQNNGV. The CDR3 contains 13 residues. The CDR3 loop reads CASPGAGPAEAFF. The CDR3 DNA follows: TGTGCCAGCCCCGGGGCAGGACCGGCTGAAGCTTTCTTT.

This clonotype was counted a single time. The chain joins TRBV6-5 to TRBJ2-7; 8 bases map to TRBD2. J was trimmed by 0 bases and V by 2 bases; bases with no gene match: 6. CDR1 and CDR2 (germline): MNHEY, SVGAGI. The length of the CDR3 is 16 residues. For the CDR3, the DNA is TGTGCCAGCAGTTACCCTCGGACTAGCAACTCCTACGAGCAGTACTTC. It specifies CASSYPRTSNSYEQYF.

This chain joins TRBV20-1 and TRBJ2-1, with D perhaps matching TRBD1 (5 bases). The V gene's germline CDR1 is DFQATT and CDR2 SNEGSKA (reference sequence). CDR3 length: 14 residues. Trimming removed 3 bases at V and 2 bases at J, with 11 bases between. DNA for the CDR3: TGCAGTGCTAGGGGGCTAGACACCTACAATGAGCAGTTCTTC. This gives the protein CSARGLDTYNEQFF.

This rearrangement joins TRBV6-6 to TRBJ1-5; D unresolved. The V end lost 6 bases, the J end lost 1 base, and 19 bases lay between the germline ends. This CDR3 contains 17 residues. Germline assignment: CDR1 MNHNY and CDR2 SVGAGI (reference sequence). The CDR3 nucleotides are TGTGCCAGCAGCCTACAAACGGTGGGAAGGAGCAATCAGCCCCAGCATTTT. Translated: CASSLQTVGRSNQPQHF.

In regard to this clonotype: At one end the junction does not follow the germline gene, possibly because of a read error. The J gene is TRBJ2-1, the V gene TRBV29-1, with 7 nucleotides matching TRBD2. The germline CDR1 and CDR2 sequences are SQVTM and ANQGSEA. CDR3 length equals 14 residues. The CDR3 nucleotides read TGCAGCATTGAGAGCGGGATGGAGTCCCCCGAGCAGTTCTTC. Translated: CSIESGMESPEQFF.

This clonotype was observed a few times. This chain links TRBV29-1 with TRBJ2-4; D call uncertain. The J call may be incorrect, as the DNA end agrees better with TRBJ2-7. Germline values: CDR1 SQVTM, CDR2 ANQGSEA. The CDR3 is 13 residues long. DNA of the CDR3: TGCAGCGCAGGACCGGGCACTCCCTACGAGCAGTACTTC. Translating gives CSAGPGTPYEQYF.

The chain uses TRBV12-3 or TRBV12-4 and TRBJ1-6; 7 bases map to TRBD1. Trimming took 4 bases from V and 10 from J; bases not matched to a gene: 7. This CDR3 spans 14 amino acids. The CDR3: CASSSRTGGSPLHF. As DNA, the CDR3 is TGTGCCAGCAGTTCACGGACAGGAGGATCACCCCTCCACTTT.

This clonotype appeared a few times. The chain links TRBV11-1 to TRBJ2-1; TRBD2 might be the D (5 bases). There are 15 residues in the CDR3. CDR1 and CDR2 (germline): SGHAT, FQDESV (reference sequence). The V and J ends lost 5 bases and 2 bases respectively, with 13 bases between them. The CDR3 bases are TGTGCCAGCAGCCCCGCCAGGACTCCCTACAATGAGCAGTTCTTC. Translating it yields CASSPARTPYNEQFF. Using reference TRBV11-1 and TRBJ2-1 for the parts outside the CDR3, the full variable domain is EAEVAQSPRYKITEKSQAVAFWCDPISGHATLYWYRQILGQGPELLVQFQDESVVDDSQLPKDRFSAERLKGVDSTLKIQPAELGDSAMYLCASSPARTPYNEQFFGPGTRLTVL.